A selection of T cell receptor beta chains follows, all from one sample in a study of blood T cells in healthy people across ages. Each CDR3 protein is one row after TCRdb ran MiXCR on the 5' RACE reads. The sample includes 1.5 million to 2 million distinct CDR3 sequences, 28% seen only once; the top ten take 7.7%. Sequencing input: blood. The receptors derive from a woman aged 25 to 39 in good health. Each CDR3 is given with its conserved first and last residue. The order of the fields is V gene, J gene, D gene, clone size, CDR3 DNA, CDR3 protein. D genes are given only for firm matches. The size entry is marked missing in some rows and otherwise reads once, few, many or a size class.

V gene: TRBV6-6
J gene: TRBJ1-2
D gene: NA
clone size: NA
CDR3 DNA: TGTGCCAGCAGTTACCGTTGGGCGGGGGACTCTGGCTACACCTTC
CDR3 protein: CASSYRWAGDSGYTF

V gene: TRBV20-1
J gene: TRBJ2-5
D gene: NA
clone size: NA
CDR3 DNA: TGCAGTGCTAGAAGCCACGGGAAGACCCAGTACTTC
CDR3 protein: CSARSHGKTQYF

V gene: TRBV3-1
J gene: TRBJ2-3
D gene: NA
clone size: NA
CDR3 DNA: TGTGCCAGCAGCCAAAGACATTTACTTCCCGCAGATACGCAGTATTTT
CDR3 protein: CASSQRHLLPADTQYF

V gene: TRBV20-1
J gene: TRBJ2-5
D gene: NA
clone size: NA
CDR3 DNA: TGCAATGCCCCGGACGGAAGGGAGACCCAGTACTTC
CDR3 protein: CNAPDGRETQYF

V gene: TRBV6-2/TRBV6-3
J gene: TRBJ2-7
D gene: NA
clone size: NA
CDR3 DNA: TGTGCCACCCAGGGAATTAATTACTACGAGCAGTACTTC
CDR3 protein: CATQGINYYEQYF

V gene: TRBV12-3/TRBV12-4
J gene: TRBJ1-2
D gene: NA
clone size: many
CDR3 DNA: TGTGCCAGCAGTTTAGAAGGGTACTATGGCTACACCTTC
CDR3 protein: CASSLEGYYGYTF

V gene: TRBV6-2/TRBV6-3
J gene: TRBJ1-5
D gene: TRBD1
clone size: few
CDR3 DNA: TGTGCCAGCAGCCCCGGACAGGGAAAAGCCCAGCATTTT
CDR3 protein: CASSPGQGKAQHF

V gene: TRBV20-1
J gene: TRBJ1-2
D gene: NA
clone size: NA
CDR3 DNA: TGCAGTGCTAGAGCGACAAGCGGGCCCCAAACCGATGGCTACACCTTC
CDR3 protein: CSARATSGPQTDGYTF

V gene: TRBV11-2
J gene: TRBJ2-5
D gene: NA
clone size: NA
CDR3 DNA: TGTGCCGGCAGCTTAGCCTCAGCCTGGTTTGGAGAGACCCAGTACTTC
CDR3 protein: CAGSLASAWFGETQYF

V gene: TRBV20-1
J gene: TRBJ2-3
D gene: NA
clone size: few
CDR3 DNA: TGCAGTGCTAGAGATGGTGATCGCGCTTATACGCAGTATTTT
CDR3 protein: CSARDGDRAYTQYF

V gene: TRBV20-1
J gene: TRBJ2-4
D gene: TRBD1
clone size: NA
CDR3 DNA: TGCAGTGCTCTCCCTCCCACCGGACAGGGACAATCCAAAAACATTCAGTACTTC
CDR3 protein: CSALPPTGQGQSKNIQYF

V gene: TRBV7-2
J gene: TRBJ1-6
D gene: NA
clone size: once
CDR3 DNA: TGTGCCAGCGGTGCTGGGATTCTAAATTCACCCCTCCACTTT
CDR3 protein: CASGAGILNSPLHF

V gene: TRBV20-1
J gene: TRBJ2-3
D gene: TRBD2
clone size: NA
CDR3 DNA: TGCAGTGCTAGAGTGACTAGCCCTATTAGCACAGATACGCAGTATTTT
CDR3 protein: CSARVTSPISTDTQYF

V gene: TRBV27
J gene: TRBJ2-7
D gene: NA
clone size: few
CDR3 DNA: TGTGCCAGCAGTTCTCCCCTAGAGGGAGGGGGAGTCGAGCAGTACTTC
CDR3 protein: CASSSPLEGGGVEQYF

V gene: TRBV20-1
J gene: TRBJ2-1
D gene: NA
clone size: many
CDR3 DNA: TGCAGTGCTCCTTCCGGGGCCCGCGATGAGCAGTTCTTC
CDR3 protein: CSAPSGARDEQFF

V gene: TRBV3-1
J gene: TRBJ1-5
D gene: NA
clone size: NA
CDR3 DNA: TGTGCCAGCAGCCAAGGTGGGAGAGGCAATCAGCCCCGGCATTTT
CDR3 protein: CASSQGGRGNQPRHF

V gene: TRBV27
J gene: TRBJ1-2
D gene: NA
clone size: NA
CDR3 DNA: TGTGCCAGCAGTTTATCCACAGGGAGGGACTATGGCTACACCTTC
CDR3 protein: CASSLSTGRDYGYTF

V gene: TRBV7-9
J gene: TRBJ2-2
D gene: NA
clone size: few
CDR3 DNA: TGTGCCAGCAGCTTTTCTATAAAGCGAAGGACCGGGGAGCTGTTTTTT
CDR3 protein: CASSFSIKRRTGELFF

V gene: TRBV15
J gene: TRBJ2-7
D gene: TRBD1
clone size: NA
CDR3 DNA: TGTGCCACCAGCCAACCGGGACAGGGGGCTAGGGAGCAGTACTTC
CDR3 protein: CATSQPGQGAREQYF

V gene: TRBV6-5
J gene: TRBJ1-1
D gene: NA
clone size: NA
CDR3 DNA: TGTGCCAGCAGTTCGATCAGCATGAACACTGAAGCTTTCTTT
CDR3 protein: CASSSISMNTEAFF

V gene: TRBV7-2
J gene: TRBJ2-3
D gene: TRBD1
clone size: many
CDR3 DNA: TGTGCCAGCAGCTTCGGGACAGCCACAGATACGCAGTATTTT
CDR3 protein: CASSFGTATDTQYF

V gene: TRBV29-1
J gene: TRBJ2-7
D gene: NA
clone size: few
CDR3 DNA: TGCAGCGCACGCTCGAAATACGAGCAGTACTTC
CDR3 protein: CSARSKYEQYF

V gene: TRBV28
J gene: TRBJ2-7
D gene: NA
clone size: once
CDR3 DNA: TGTGCCAGCAGTAACTCAGGGTCCGAGCAGTACTTC
CDR3 protein: CASSNSGSEQYF